The clone carrying this T cell receptor beta chain is labeled as medium-sized. Antigen: not known. No cell fractionation was done, so the repertoire covers all unsorted peripheral blood T cells. The CDR3 sequence is 16 residues long. The V gene's germline CDR1 is MGHRA and CDR2 YSYEKL. The V gene lost 0 bases and the J gene lost 2 bases, with 12 bases spanning the gap. Reverse transcription used roughly 480 ng RNA and constant-region primers for alpha and beta. Alpha and beta chain libraries were made separately by chain-specific third strand synthesis with multiplexing indices. Using its own MiXCR run on the 5' RACE reads, TCRdb lists one record per CDR3 protein. Here the sample spans roughly 18,000 distinct CDR3 sequences, over 9% being singletons. The entry originates in a study of HIV-infected patients and healthy controls. Study-level findings and limits: The seeming recovery of the Gini index after therapy in HIV-infected patients vanished in size-matched data. Untreated HIV+ repertoires had roughly threefold fewer distinct CDR3s and lower Shannon diversity than healthy controls. No HLA typing of donors was done in this study. Healthy controls shared more CDR3 sequences between individuals than HIV-infected patients did.

The TCR originated in an adult in good health. Sequenced input: blood. V and J are TRBV4-1 and TRBJ2-3; no definite D call. The CDR3 nucleotides are TGCGCCAGCAGCCAAGAGGCCGGCAGTATCACAGATACGCAGTATTTT. Its protein product is CASSQEAGSITDTQYF.